This record looks at one TCR beta chain sequence and its context. No antigen is known for it. These data originate in a study of shared clonotypes between healthy human individuals. The study's findings and limits: The rarefaction results pointed to incomplete sorted-subset sequencing despite large depth.

The split of CD4+ cells yielded CD45RA+ naive and CD45RA-negative memory subsets. Per the germline V gene, CDR1 is SGHDN and CDR2 is FVKESK. This CDR3 is built from 15 residues. V was clipped by 5 bases and J by 0 bases, with 13 bases between them. Genomic DNA (from each subset) was split evenly across several immunoSEQ plates. Some clones are missing from TCRdb's copy, which holds only in-frame ones; the method was immunoSEQ multiplex PCR. The sample lists a few million clones, more than 80% seen once, with over 0.12% in the top ten. This TCR came from a man in his late teens or twenties in good health. The chain combines TRBV14 with TRBJ2-5; D perhaps matches TRBD2 (5 bases). The sample comprised naive CD4+ T cells sorted from blood. Indicated subset: CD45RA+ positively selected. DNA for the CDR3: TGTGCCAGCAGCGCGCAAACCGGGAACCAAGAGACCCAGTACTTC. Its translation: CASSAQTGNQETQYF.